The rows below give T cell receptor beta chains drawn from one sample of a study of beta chain features in type 1 diabetes. Sequencing used immunoSEQ multiplex PCR; TCRdb keeps in-frame clones, though not all of them. Among 640,000 or so clones listed, about an eighth were seen once. The sequencing sample was made of naive CD4+ T cells from blood. These receptor sequences come from a man aged 18 to 30 with type 1 diabetes. Both conserved end residues are part of each CDR3. The D gene is left open where the match is weak. Part of the rows lack a size; the others show once, few, many or a class for expanded clones.

D gene: .
V gene: TRBV6-1
clone size: few
J gene: TRBJ2-1
CDR3 DNA: TGTGCCAGCAGTGATCTGGGGCGGGGGCAGTTCTTC
CDR3 protein: CASSDLGRGQFF

D gene: .
V gene: TRBV6-1
clone size: .
J gene: TRBJ1-5
CDR3 DNA: TGTGCCAGCAGTGAAGCGCTGAGGGCTGGCGTCCTTTTT
CDR3 protein: CASSEALRAGVLF

D gene: TRBD1
V gene: TRBV19
clone size: .
J gene: TRBJ1-6
CDR3 DNA: TGTGCCAGTAGTCCCGGGACAGGGGGATCCCTCCACTTT
CDR3 protein: CASSPGTGGSLHF

D gene: .
V gene: TRBV10-3
clone size: few
J gene: TRBJ1-2
CDR3 DNA: TGTGCCATCAGTGAGAAGCCACAAGGGATGGCCGGCTACACCTTC
CDR3 protein: CAISEKPQGMAGYTF

D gene: TRBD2
V gene: TRBV4-1
clone size: .
J gene: TRBJ2-3
CDR3 DNA: TGCGCCAGCAGCCAAGATGTGGCTAGCGGGGGGGCGCTGGGTACGCAGTATTTT
CDR3 protein: CASSQDVASGGALGTQYF

D gene: TRBD1
V gene: TRBV30
clone size: .
J gene: TRBJ2-7
CDR3 DNA: TGTGCCTGTGGGACAGATCGTAGAACCTACGAGCAGTACTTC
CDR3 protein: CACGTDRRTYEQYF

D gene: .
V gene: TRBV14
clone size: .
J gene: TRBJ1-1
CDR3 DNA: TGTGCCAGCAGCCAAGGGCCAGGGAGGAGGTCTAGTGACACTGAAGCTTTCTTT
CDR3 protein: CASSQGPGRRSSDTEAFF

D gene: TRBD1
V gene: TRBV6-1
clone size: .
J gene: TRBJ2-1
CDR3 DNA: TGTGCCAGCAGTGGTGTGCGGACAGGCGAGCAGTTCTTC
CDR3 protein: CASSGVRTGEQFF

D gene: .
V gene: TRBV5-1
clone size: .
J gene: TRBJ2-7
CDR3 DNA: TGCGCCAGCAGCTTCGGAAGACAGACCTACGAGCAGTACTTC
CDR3 protein: CASSFGRQTYEQYF

D gene: .
V gene: TRBV19
clone size: .
J gene: TRBJ2-3
CDR3 DNA: TGTGCCAGTAGTATTGGACTGGGCTTTGGGAGCACAGATACGCAGTATTTT
CDR3 protein: CASSIGLGFGSTDTQYF

D gene: TRBD1
V gene: TRBV4-1
clone size: .
J gene: TRBJ1-5
CDR3 DNA: TGCGCCAGCAGCCATTCGGGACAGAGCAATCAGCCCCAGCATTTT
CDR3 protein: CASSHSGQSNQPQHF

D gene: TRBD1
V gene: TRBV7-9
clone size: few
J gene: TRBJ1-1
CDR3 DNA: TGTGCCAGCAGCTTAGGGGACAGGGGTCCTGAAGCTTTCTTT
CDR3 protein: CASSLGDRGPEAFF

D gene: .
V gene: TRBV6-5
clone size: few
J gene: TRBJ1-2
CDR3 DNA: TGTGCCAGCAGTTACCTATCAGGGAAGGTGGGCTACACCTTC
CDR3 protein: CASSYLSGKVGYTF

D gene: TRBD1
V gene: TRBV2
clone size: few
J gene: TRBJ1-1
CDR3 DNA: TGTGCCAGCAGGCCCGGACAGGTACAGGGCTTGGGCTTCTTT
CDR3 protein: CASRPGQVQGLGFF

D gene: .
V gene: TRBV27
clone size: few
J gene: TRBJ1-2
CDR3 DNA: TGTGCCAGCAGGGAGAGGGGAAATGGCTACACCTTC
CDR3 protein: CASRERGNGYTF

D gene: .
V gene: TRBV18
clone size: .
J gene: TRBJ1-2
CDR3 DNA: TGTGCCAGCCAAACGGGGAGTGACCATGGCTACACCTTC
CDR3 protein: CASQTGSDHGYTF

D gene: .
V gene: TRBV28
clone size: few
J gene: TRBJ1-3
CDR3 DNA: TGTGCCAGCAGTCTTACCCATGGAAACACCATATATTTT
CDR3 protein: CASSLTHGNTIYF

D gene: .
V gene: TRBV29-1
clone size: .
J gene: TRBJ1-1
CDR3 DNA: TGCAGCGCCCAAAACAGGATGAACACTGAAGCTTTCTTT
CDR3 protein: CSAQNRMNTEAFF

D gene: .
V gene: TRBV7-2
clone size: .
J gene: TRBJ1-6
CDR3 DNA: TGTGCCAGCAGCTTAGATTACGGCGGTACTTCACCCCTCCACTTT
CDR3 protein: CASSLDYGGTSPLHF

D gene: TRBD1
V gene: TRBV18
clone size: .
J gene: TRBJ2-7
CDR3 DNA: TGTGCCAGCTCACCTCCGGGACAGGGATCCTACGAGCAGTACTTC
CDR3 protein: CASSPPGQGSYEQYF

D gene: .
V gene: TRBV5-5
clone size: few
J gene: TRBJ2-5
CDR3 DNA: TGTGCCAGCAGCTTGGTAGGCGGGGAGACCCAGTACTTC
CDR3 protein: CASSLVGGETQYF

D gene: .
V gene: TRBV5-1
clone size: .
J gene: TRBJ1-2
CDR3 DNA: TGCGCCAGCAGCTGGGGGGACCGCTACACCTTC
CDR3 protein: CASSWGDRYTF

D gene: .
V gene: TRBV6-6
clone size: .
J gene: TRBJ2-3
CDR3 DNA: TGTGCCAGCACCGACCGGGACGGTCGCACAGATACGCAGTATTTT
CDR3 protein: CASTDRDGRTDTQYF

D gene: TRBD1
V gene: TRBV18
clone size: .
J gene: TRBJ1-1
CDR3 DNA: TGTGCCAGCTCACCCCCCGGGACAGGGTACACTGAAGCTTTCTTT
CDR3 protein: CASSPPGTGYTEAFF

D gene: .
V gene: TRBV4-1
clone size: few
J gene: TRBJ1-5
CDR3 DNA: TGCGCCAGCAGCCAAGATGCGGGCGGTTTCAATCAGCCCCAGCATTTT
CDR3 protein: CASSQDAGGFNQPQHF

D gene: .
V gene: TRBV18
clone size: .
J gene: TRBJ1-2
CDR3 DNA: TGTGCCAGCTCACCTGGTGCATCGGTGACCTATGGCTACACCTTC
CDR3 protein: CASSPGASVTYGYTF

D gene: .
V gene: TRBV30
clone size: .
J gene: TRBJ2-3
CDR3 DNA: TGTGCCTGGAGTGCCTCCACAGATACGCAGTATTTT
CDR3 protein: CAWSASTDTQYF

D gene: .
V gene: TRBV28
clone size: few
J gene: TRBJ2-7
CDR3 DNA: TGTGCCAGCAGCCAATCAAGCGCGTTGGGGTACGAGCAGTACTTC
CDR3 protein: CASSQSSALGYEQYF

D gene: .
V gene: TRBV6-1
clone size: .
J gene: TRBJ1-4
CDR3 DNA: TGTGCCAGCAGGCCCGCTGCAGGGGAGGATGAAAAACTGTTTTTT
CDR3 protein: CASRPAAGEDEKLFF

D gene: .
V gene: TRBV6-1
clone size: .
J gene: TRBJ2-3
CDR3 DNA: TGTGCCATGGGGGCGGACACAGATACGCAGTATTTT
CDR3 protein: CAMGADTDTQYF

D gene: .
V gene: TRBV7-9
clone size: .
J gene: TRBJ1-1
CDR3 DNA: TGTGCCAGCAGCTCAGATACTGAAGCTTTCTTT
CDR3 protein: CASSSDTEAFF

D gene: .
V gene: TRBV4-1
clone size: .
J gene: TRBJ1-1
CDR3 DNA: TGCGCCAGCAGCCCAGCAGGGGATAAAGCTTTCTTT
CDR3 protein: CASSPAGDKAFF

D gene: .
V gene: TRBV7-9
clone size: .
J gene: TRBJ2-3
CDR3 DNA: TGTGCCAGCAGCTTAGTTGGGGACTCCGGCGCAGATACGCAGTATTTT
CDR3 protein: CASSLVGDSGADTQYF

D gene: .
V gene: TRBV7-9
clone size: .
J gene: TRBJ2-7
CDR3 DNA: TGTGCCAGCAGCTTAGGTATTGCCGACTACGAGCAGTACTTC
CDR3 protein: CASSLGIADYEQYF

D gene: .
V gene: TRBV14
clone size: few
J gene: TRBJ2-3
CDR3 DNA: TGTGCCAGCAGTTTCTCTCTAGCCCGCCTCACAGATACGCAGTATTTT
CDR3 protein: CASSFSLARLTDTQYF

D gene: .
V gene: TRBV14
clone size: few
J gene: TRBJ1-1
CDR3 DNA: TGTGCCAGCAGCCTAAACGCGGGGGGCGCGCGAACTGAAGCTTTCTTT
CDR3 protein: CASSLNAGGARTEAFF

D gene: .
V gene: TRBV6-5
clone size: few
J gene: TRBJ2-2
CDR3 DNA: TGTGCCAGCAGCATAGAGTCAGCCACCGGGGAGCTGTTTTTT
CDR3 protein: CASSIESATGELFF

D gene: .
V gene: TRBV6-6
clone size: .
J gene: TRBJ1-5
CDR3 DNA: TGTGCCAGCAGTTCGGGGAGGGACCAGCCCCAGCATTTT
CDR3 protein: CASSSGRDQPQHF

D gene: .
V gene: TRBV14
clone size: few
J gene: TRBJ1-2
CDR3 DNA: TGTGCCAGCAGCCTGTCTAACTATGGCTACACCTTC
CDR3 protein: CASSLSNYGYTF

D gene: .
V gene: TRBV7-3
clone size: few
J gene: TRBJ1-1
CDR3 DNA: TGTGCCAGCAGCTTTAGCCCCGCCGGTGAAGCTTTCTTT
CDR3 protein: CASSFSPAGEAFF

D gene: TRBD1
V gene: TRBV30
clone size: .
J gene: TRBJ1-5
CDR3 DNA: TGTGCCTGGAGTATGGGACAGCCAAATCAGCCCCAGCATTTT
CDR3 protein: CAWSMGQPNQPQHF

D gene: .
V gene: TRBV18
clone size: .
J gene: TRBJ2-5
CDR3 DNA: TGTGCCAGCTCACCGTCAGGTCCGGCGGAGACCCAGTACTTC
CDR3 protein: CASSPSGPAETQYF

D gene: TRBD2
V gene: TRBV5-4
clone size: .
J gene: TRBJ2-3
CDR3 DNA: TGTGCCAGCAGTCTCCGACTAGCGGGGGACACAGATACGCAGTATTTT
CDR3 protein: CASSLRLAGDTDTQYF

D gene: TRBD1
V gene: TRBV5-1
clone size: few
J gene: TRBJ2-5
CDR3 DNA: TGCGCCAGCAGCCGTGGACAGGGGAACGGAGAGACCCAGTACTTC
CDR3 protein: CASSRGQGNGETQYF

D gene: TRBD1
V gene: TRBV18
clone size: .
J gene: TRBJ2-7
CDR3 DNA: TGTGCCAGCTCGCCTACCACAGGGGTCGAGCAGTACTTC
CDR3 protein: CASSPTTGVEQYF

D gene: .
V gene: TRBV6-6
clone size: .
J gene: TRBJ1-2
CDR3 DNA: TGTGCCAGCAGCCGGGACATGACTAACTATGGCTACACCTTC
CDR3 protein: CASSRDMTNYGYTF

D gene: TRBD1
V gene: TRBV29-1
clone size: .
J gene: TRBJ1-1
CDR3 DNA: TGCAGCGTTGGGCAGGGGGGAGTTGGCACTGAAGCTTTCTTT
CDR3 protein: CSVGQGGVGTEAFF

D gene: TRBD2
V gene: TRBV5-4
clone size: .
J gene: TRBJ2-1
CDR3 DNA: TGTGCCAGCAGCCTTACTAGCGGAACCTACAATGAGCAGTTCTTC
CDR3 protein: CASSLTSGTYNEQFF

D gene: .
V gene: TRBV19
clone size: few
J gene: TRBJ1-2
CDR3 DNA: TGTGCCAGTAGTACTAGCCCGAGTGGGCTTCACACCTTC
CDR3 protein: CASSTSPSGLHTF

D gene: .
V gene: TRBV5-4
clone size: .
J gene: TRBJ1-5
CDR3 DNA: TGTGCCAGCAGCTTGAATCAGCCCCAGCATTTT
CDR3 protein: CASSLNQPQHF

D gene: .
V gene: TRBV18
clone size: .
J gene: TRBJ2-1
CDR3 DNA: TGTGCCAGCTCACCCTGGGTCGCGGGATCCTACAATGAGCAGTTCTTC
CDR3 protein: CASSPWVAGSYNEQFF

D gene: .
V gene: TRBV21-1
clone size: few
J gene: TRBJ2-3
CDR3 DNA: TGTGCCAGCAGCTCCCGAGCGGGGGGGATGGGCACAGATACGCAGTATTTT
CDR3 protein: CASSSRAGGMGTDTQYF